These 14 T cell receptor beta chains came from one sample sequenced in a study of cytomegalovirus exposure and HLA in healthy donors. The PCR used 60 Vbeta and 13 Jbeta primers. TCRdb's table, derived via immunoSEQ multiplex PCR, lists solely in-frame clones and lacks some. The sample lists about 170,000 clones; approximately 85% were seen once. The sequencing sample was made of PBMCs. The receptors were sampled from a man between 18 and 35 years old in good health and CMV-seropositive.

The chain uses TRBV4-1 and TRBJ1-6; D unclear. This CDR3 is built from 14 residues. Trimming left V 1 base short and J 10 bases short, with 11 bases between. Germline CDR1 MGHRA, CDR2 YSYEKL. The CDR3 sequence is CASSQVRSKSPLHF. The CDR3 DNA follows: TGCGCCAGCAGCCAAGTTCGGTCCAAGTCACCCCTCCACTTT.

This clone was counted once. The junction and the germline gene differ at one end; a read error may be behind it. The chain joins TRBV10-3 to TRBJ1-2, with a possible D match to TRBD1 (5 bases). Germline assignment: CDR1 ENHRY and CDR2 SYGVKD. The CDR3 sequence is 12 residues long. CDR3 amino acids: CAISESEGVDAF. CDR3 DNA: TGTGCCATCAGTGAGTCGGAAGGGGTGGATGCCTTC.

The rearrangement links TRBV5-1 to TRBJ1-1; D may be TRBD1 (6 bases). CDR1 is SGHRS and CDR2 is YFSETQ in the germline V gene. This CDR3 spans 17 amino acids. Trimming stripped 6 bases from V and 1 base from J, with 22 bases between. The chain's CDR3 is CASTHGYRVGANTEAFF. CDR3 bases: TGCGCCAGCACCCATGGGTACAGGGTGGGGGCGAACACTGAAGCTTTCTTT. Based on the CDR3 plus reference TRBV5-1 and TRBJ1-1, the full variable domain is KAGVTQTPRYLIKTRGQQVTLSCSPISGHRSVSWYQQTPGQGLQFLFEYFSETQRNKGNFPGRFSGRQFSNSRSEMNVSTLELGDSALYLCASTHGYRVGANTEAFFGQGTRLTVV.

For the CDR3, the DNA is TGTGCCAGCACCAGACAGGGTTCGAGCTATGGCTACACCTTC. It specifies CASTRQGSSYGYTF. This sequence joins TRBV2 and TRBJ1-2, with TRBD1 matching 7 bases. Trimming took 7 bases from V and 4 from J; bases not matched to a gene: 9. The length of the CDR3 is 14 residues. Germline V gene data show CDR1 as SNHLY and CDR2 as FYNNEI.

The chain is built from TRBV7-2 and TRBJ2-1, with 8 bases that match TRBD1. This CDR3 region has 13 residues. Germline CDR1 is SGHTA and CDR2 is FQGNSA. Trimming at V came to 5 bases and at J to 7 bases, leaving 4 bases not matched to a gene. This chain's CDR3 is CASSVDRGNEQFF. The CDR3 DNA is TGTGCCAGCAGCGTAGACAGGGGTAATGAGCAGTTCTTC.

CDR3 nucleotides: TGTGCCAGCAGCAAGCGACTAGGAAGCTCCTACAATGAGCAGTTCTTC. It codes for CASSKRLGSSYNEQFF. The J gene is TRBJ2-1, the V gene TRBV7-6; a possible D gene is TRBD2 (6 bases). Between the trimmed V and J ends, which lost 5 bases and 0 bases, there was a span of 14 bases. This CDR3 region has 16 residues. The germline V gene has CDR1 SGHVS and CDR2 FNYEAQ.

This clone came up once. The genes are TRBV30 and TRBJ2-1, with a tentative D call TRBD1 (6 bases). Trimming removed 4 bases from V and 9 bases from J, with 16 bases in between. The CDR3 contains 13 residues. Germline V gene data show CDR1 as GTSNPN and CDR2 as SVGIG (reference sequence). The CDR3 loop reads CAWTPDRQGEQFF. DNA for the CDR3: TGTGCCTGGACCCCAGACAGGCAGGGTGAGCAGTTCTTC.

The DNA for the CDR3 is TGTGCCAGCAGCTCGCGGACAGGGGGTTTCTATGGCTACACCTTC. This codes for CASSSRTGGFYGYTF. The chain combines TRBV7-2 with TRBJ1-2; 10 bases map to TRBD1. Germline CDR1 is SGHTA and CDR2 is FQGNSA. Trimming cost V 4 bases and J 4 bases; bases outside gene matches: 6. The CDR3 is made up of 15 amino acids.

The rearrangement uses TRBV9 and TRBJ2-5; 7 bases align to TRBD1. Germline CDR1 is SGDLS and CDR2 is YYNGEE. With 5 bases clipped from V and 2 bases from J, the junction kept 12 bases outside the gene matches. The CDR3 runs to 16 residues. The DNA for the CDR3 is TGTGCCAGCAGTCGCTCGACAGGGTTCGGGCAAGAGACCCAGTACTTC. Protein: CASSRSTGFGQETQYF. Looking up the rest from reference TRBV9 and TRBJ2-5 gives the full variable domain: DSGVTQTPKHLITATGQRVTLRCSPRSGDLSVYWYQQSLDQGLQFLIQYYNGEERAKGNILERFSAQQFPDLHSELNLSSLELGDSALYFCASSRSTGFGQETQYFGPGTRLLVL.

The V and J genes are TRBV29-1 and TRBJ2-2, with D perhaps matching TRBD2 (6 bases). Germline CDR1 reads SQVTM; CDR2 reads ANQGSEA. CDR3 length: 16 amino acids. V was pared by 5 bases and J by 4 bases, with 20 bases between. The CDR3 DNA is TGCAGCGTTAATGTGGGCGGGGTTACTCGCACCGGGGAGCTGTTTTTT. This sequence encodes CSVNVGGVTRTGELFF.

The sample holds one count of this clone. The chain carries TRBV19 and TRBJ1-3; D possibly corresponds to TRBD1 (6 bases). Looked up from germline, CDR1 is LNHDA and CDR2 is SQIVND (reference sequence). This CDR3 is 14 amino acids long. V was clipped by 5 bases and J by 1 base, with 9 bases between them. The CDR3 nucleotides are TGTGCCAGTAGTCAGGACAGTTCTGGAAACACCATATATTTT. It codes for CASSQDSSGNTIYF.

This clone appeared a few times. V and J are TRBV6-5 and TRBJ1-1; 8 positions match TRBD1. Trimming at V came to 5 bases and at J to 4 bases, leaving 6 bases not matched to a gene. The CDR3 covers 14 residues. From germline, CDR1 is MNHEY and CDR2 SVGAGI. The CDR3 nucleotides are TGTGCCAGCAGTATAGGGACAGGAAGCACTGAAGCTTTCTTT. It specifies CASSIGTGSTEAFF.

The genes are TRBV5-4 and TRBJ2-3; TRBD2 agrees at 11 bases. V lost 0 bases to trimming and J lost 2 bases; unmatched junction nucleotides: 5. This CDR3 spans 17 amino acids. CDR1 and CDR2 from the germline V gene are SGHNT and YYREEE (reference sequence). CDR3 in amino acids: CASSLGLAGHITDTQYF. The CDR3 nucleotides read TGTGCCAGCAGCTTGGGACTAGCGGGGCACATCACAGATACGCAGTATTTT.

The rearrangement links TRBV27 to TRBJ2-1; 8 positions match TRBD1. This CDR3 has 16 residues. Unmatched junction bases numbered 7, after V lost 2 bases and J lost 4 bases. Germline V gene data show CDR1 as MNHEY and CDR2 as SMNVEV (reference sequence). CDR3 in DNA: TGTGCCAGCAGTTTAGACAGGGGTAGTATGTACAATGAGCAGTTCTTC. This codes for CASSLDRGSMYNEQFF.